The entry that follows covers one T cell receptor beta chain sequence. TCRdb's copy holds only in-frame clones and misses some; the assay was immunoSEQ multiplex PCR. The sample has some 87,000 clones; about 90% are singletons. This specimen belongs to a study of T cell responses to AZD1222 COVID-19 vaccine. The CDR3 has 15 amino acids. V was cut by 3 bases and J by 3 bases, with 15 bases left in between. CDR1 is MDHEN and CDR2 is SYDVKM in the germline V gene. This receptor was identified in an adult in good health. This rearrangement joins TRBV28 to TRBJ2-7, with D perhaps TRBD1 or TRBD2 (7 bases each). The source was peripheral blood, collected on day 0 of MenACWY control vaccination. The CDR3 region is CASSFPGGALYEQYF. CDR3 DNA: TGTGCCAGCAGTTTTCCAGGGGGGGCCCTCTACGAGCAGTACTTC.